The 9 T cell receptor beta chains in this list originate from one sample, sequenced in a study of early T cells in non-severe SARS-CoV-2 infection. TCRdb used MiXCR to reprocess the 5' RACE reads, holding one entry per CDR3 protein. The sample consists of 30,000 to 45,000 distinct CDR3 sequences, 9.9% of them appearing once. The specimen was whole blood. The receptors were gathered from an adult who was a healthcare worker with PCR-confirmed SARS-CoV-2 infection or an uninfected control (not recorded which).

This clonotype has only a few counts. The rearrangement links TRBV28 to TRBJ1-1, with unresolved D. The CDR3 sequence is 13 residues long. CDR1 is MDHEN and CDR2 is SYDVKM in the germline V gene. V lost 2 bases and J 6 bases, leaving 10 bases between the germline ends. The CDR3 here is CASSLQRAPEAFF. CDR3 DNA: TGTGCCAGCAGTTTACAGCGGGCGCCTGAAGCTTTCTTT.

This CDR3 reads CASSLAHPQGSGGYTF. The CDR3 region has the DNA TGTGCCAGCAGCTTAGCGCACCCACAGGGGAGTGGTGGCTACACCTTC. The V call is TRBV7-2, the J call TRBJ1-2; 7 bases agree with TRBD1. The ends lost 0 bases at V and 7 bases at J; junction bases unmatched: 11. Germline CDR1 is SGHTA and CDR2 is FQGNSA. The CDR3 extends over 16 amino acids.

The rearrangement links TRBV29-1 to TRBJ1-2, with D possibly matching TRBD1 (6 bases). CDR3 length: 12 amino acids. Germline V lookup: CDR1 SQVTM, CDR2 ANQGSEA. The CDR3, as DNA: TGCCGATTCGGGGGGCAGAACTATGGCTACACCTTC. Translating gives CRFGGQNYGYTF.

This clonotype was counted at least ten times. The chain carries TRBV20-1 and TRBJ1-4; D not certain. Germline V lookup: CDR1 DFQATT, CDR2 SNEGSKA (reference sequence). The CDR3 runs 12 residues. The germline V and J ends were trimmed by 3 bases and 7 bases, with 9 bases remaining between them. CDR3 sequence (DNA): TGCAGTGCTAGGGGGATCGCTGAAAAACTGTTTTTT. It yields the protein CSARGIAEKLFF.

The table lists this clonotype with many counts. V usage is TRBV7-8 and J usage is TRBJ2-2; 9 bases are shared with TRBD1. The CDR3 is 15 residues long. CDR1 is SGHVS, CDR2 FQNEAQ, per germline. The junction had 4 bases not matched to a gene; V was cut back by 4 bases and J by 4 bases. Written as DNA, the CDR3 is TGTGCCAGCAGCTCTTACAGGGGGCCCACCGGGGAGCTGTTTTTT. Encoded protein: CASSSYRGPTGELFF.

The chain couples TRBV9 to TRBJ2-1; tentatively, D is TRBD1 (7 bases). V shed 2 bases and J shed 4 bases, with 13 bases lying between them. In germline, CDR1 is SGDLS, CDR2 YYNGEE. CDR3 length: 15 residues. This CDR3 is CASSVRGTVYNEQFF. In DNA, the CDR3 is TGTGCCAGCAGCGTCCGCGGGACAGTTTACAATGAGCAGTTCTTC. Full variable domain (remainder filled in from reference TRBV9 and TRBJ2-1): DSGVTQTPKHLITATGQRVTLRCSPRSGDLSVYWYQQSLDQGLQFLIQYYNGEERAKGNILERFSAQQFPDLHSELNLSSLELGDSALYFCASSVRGTVYNEQFFGPGTRLTVL.

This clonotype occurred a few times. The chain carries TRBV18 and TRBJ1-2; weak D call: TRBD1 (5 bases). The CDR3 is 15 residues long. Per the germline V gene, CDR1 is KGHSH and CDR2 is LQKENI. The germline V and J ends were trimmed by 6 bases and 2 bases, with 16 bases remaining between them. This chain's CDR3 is CASSASGQSNYGYTF. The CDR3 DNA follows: TGTGCCAGCTCGGCCTCAGGGCAGAGCAACTATGGCTACACCTTC.

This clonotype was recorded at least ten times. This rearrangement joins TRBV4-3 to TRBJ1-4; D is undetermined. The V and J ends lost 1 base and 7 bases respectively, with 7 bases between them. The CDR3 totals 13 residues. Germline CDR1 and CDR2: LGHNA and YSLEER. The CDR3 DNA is TGCGCCAGCAGCCAAGCGCCAAGTGAAAAACTGTTTTTT. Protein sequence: CASSQAPSEKLFF.

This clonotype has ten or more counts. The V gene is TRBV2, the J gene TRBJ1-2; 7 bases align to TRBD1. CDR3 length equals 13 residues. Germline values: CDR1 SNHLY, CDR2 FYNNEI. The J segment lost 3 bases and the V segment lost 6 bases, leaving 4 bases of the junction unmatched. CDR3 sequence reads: CASRTGTDYGYTF. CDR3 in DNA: TGTGCCAGCAGGACCGGGACAGACTATGGCTACACCTTC.